Given below is one TCR beta chain in context. This entry comes from a study of T cell changes during pregnancy in multiple sclerosis. The CDR3 runs to 16 residues. From germline, CDR1 is SGHTA and CDR2 FQGNSA. V lost 3 bases, J lost 3 bases, and 15 bases lay in between. Data came from immunoSEQ multiplex PCR; TCRdb stores just in-frame clones and leaves some out. Seen here are 50,000 or so clones, 85% to 95% observed once, and the top ten hold about 0.6%. The chain couples TRBV7-2 to TRBJ2-1, with D perhaps TRBD2 (5 bases). The starting material was CD4+ T cells from peripheral blood mononuclear cells, obtained in the second trimester of pregnancy. The TCR originated in a female donor with multiple sclerosis, enrolled in a pregnancy study. CDR3 loop: CASSFQRLAVYNEQFF. Written as DNA, the CDR3 is TGTGCCAGCAGCTTTCAACGGCTAGCCGTCTACAATGAGCAGTTCTTC. Based on the CDR3 plus reference TRBV7-2 and TRBJ2-1, the full variable domain is GAGVSQSPSNKVTEKGKDVELRCDPISGHTALYWYRQSLGQGLEFLIYFQGNSAPDKSGLPSDRFSAERTGGSVSTLTIQRTQQEDSAVYLCASSFQRLAVYNEQFFGPGTRLTVL.